This T cell receptor (beta chain) emerged from a study of T cells in Graves' hyperthyroidism and ophthalmopathy (dated by TCRdb to between 2018 and 2021). Regarding the research as a whole: Peripheral blood samples were taken at initial diagnosis, before any treatment was given. To identify distinguishing TCR V-J signatures, a discovery cohort of roughly 100 patients was used, comprising under 45 with Graves' ophthalmopathy and 55 to 65 with stable Graves' hyperthyroidism. Prospective prediction of ophthalmopathy was tested in an independent validation cohort of 18 to 20 hyperthyroidism patients and approximately 17 patients who later progressed to ophthalmopathy. The approximately 90 discovery patients were divided at random into training and test sets in a 7:3 ratio. In more than 5 Graves' hyperthyroidism patients, the study also compared T-cell repertoires from thyroid tissue with T-cell repertoires from blood. Following sampling, methimazole starting at 30 mg daily was given to hyperthyroidism patients, and high-dose intravenous methylprednisolone was given to ophthalmopathy patients. The paper describes TCR Vbeta CDR3 sequencing of around 130 peripheral blood samples, made up of fewer than 50 ophthalmopathy patients, 70 to 75 hyperthyroidism patients and 17 progressor patients.

Deletion took 5 bases off V and 11 bases off J, with a span of 16 bases between the germline ends. The germline V gene supplies CDR1 SGHTA and CDR2 FQGTGA. From cysteine to phenylalanine, the CDR3 is 14 amino acids long. The entry retains the CDR3 DNA only, 42 bases that are in frame from base 1. Stable Graves' hyperthyroidism was defined as no progression to ophthalmopathy during 18 months of follow-up. Hyperthyroidism patients were aged 18 to 65 years and newly diagnosed, with disease duration of less than 2 months. Patients with uncontrolled infections, other autoimmune diseases, pregnancy or lactation were excluded. Diagnoses were based on clinical symptoms, serum thyroxine and TRAb, thyroid ultrasound and orbital computed tomography. Ficoll-Paque density gradient centrifugation was used to isolate PBMCs from about 9 ml of fresh peripheral blood. Total RNA was extracted with Trizol reagent, and quality was checked on an Agilent 2100 Bioanalyzer.

There are a few counts of this clonotype. Its recognized antigen is unknown. Qualities for individual bases were not recorded, and no much larger clone is one base off. General conclusions and limits of the study: In validation, progression to ophthalmopathy was predicted by the model with 65% to 71% sensitivity and 72% to 80% specificity, a median of approximately 6.5 months before onset. Ophthalmopathy was separated from stable hyperthyroidism by a 13 V-J signature model, with about 86% sensitivity and roughly 81% specificity obtained in cross-validation and 80%/75% obtained in testing. Sample size was not statistically predetermined, and investigators were not blinded to group allocation. Most expanded thyroid clonotypes (frequency above 0.001) were also detected in blood, a finding suggesting that blood repertoires may reflect thyroid immune responses.

The TCR beta CDR3 regions were amplified from the RNA transcripts. The TCR CDR3 was subjected to a first round of RT-PCR using the HTBI primer set and the Qiagen OneStep RT-PCR kit. The libraries were constructed in a second round of multiplex PCR and then size-selected and purified. Libraries were sequenced paired-end with 100 bp reads on an Illumina HiSeq2000. The paper's data handling went like this. Raw data were processed with SOAPnuke, discarding reads with adapters, uncalled bases, mean Phred below 15, or no exact constant-primer or identifier match. COPE v1.2.5 was used to merge high-quality paired reads, and clonotypes were defined as unique nucleotide sequences. Clonotypes were aligned to IMGT TRBV, TRBD and TRBJ reference segments using MiTCR v1.1. The analysis included only V-J combinations with a frequency above 0.0001, which together covered around 99% of the repertoires. A TCS score was defined as the ratio of F50 (clonal expansion) to E x V (chaos), with BLOSUM62-based TCRdist applied between CDR3 peptides within each V-J. Welch's t-statistics and random forest reduced 500 to 650 V-J features to 10 to 15, which were used in a naive Bayes classifier (R e1071). TCRdb took the public reads, trimmed them with fastp at Q25, ran MiXCR for clone calling and kept in-frame beta chains. Every CDR3 protein is listed once, alongside the most common genes and DNA of its rows. Here the V and J calls rest on TCRdb's processing, not on the authors' analysis. The sample data list 460,000 or so distinct CDR3 sequences, and approximately 15% of these were observed just once. The ten largest make up about 17% of the sample.

The source of this sequence is a woman aged 18-30 years with Graves' hyperthyroidism. In this chain, TRBV7-3 is recombined with TRBJ1-6; no D gene can be assigned with confidence. Specimen: blood. The CDR3 protein sequence reads: CASSRTAATAPLHF. At the DNA level, the sequence is TGTGCCAGCAGCCGAACGGCAGCCACGGCACCCCTCCACTTT.